This is a list of T cell receptor beta chains from one sample in a study of early T cells in non-severe SARS-CoV-2 infection. TCRdb re-called the 5' RACE reads through MiXCR, storing one row per CDR3 protein. The repertoire holds tens of thousands of distinct CDR3 sequences, approximately 6.1% seen once, with under 25% in the top ten. Sequencing used whole blood, obtained at baseline. These TCRs come from an adult who was a healthcare worker with PCR-confirmed SARS-CoV-2 infection or an uninfected control (not recorded which). Each CDR3 is given with its conserved first and last residue. D genes are given only for firm matches. Clone size is given for some rows only: seen once, a few or many times, or a class if the clone is expanded.

V: TRBV20-1; size: many; J: TRBJ1-5; D: -; CDR3: CSAREGEPQHF; DNA: TGCAGTGCTAGAGAAGGGGAGCCCCAGCATTTT
V: TRBV3-1; size: -; J: TRBJ1-1; D: -; CDR3: CASSQDWGTEAFF; DNA: TGTGCCAGCAGTCAAGACTGGGGCACTGAAGCTTTCTTT
V: TRBV4-2; size: many; J: TRBJ2-1; D: TRBD2; CDR3: CASSQETSGSYNEQFF; DNA: TGTGCCAGCAGCCAAGAGACTAGCGGCTCCTACAATGAGCAGTTCTTC
V: TRBV6-6; size: many; J: TRBJ1-4; D: -; CDR3: CASSYIAGSGTNEKLFF; DNA: TGTGCCAGCAGTTATATCGCGGGGAGTGGCACTAATGAAAAACTGTTTTTT
V: TRBV27; size: many; J: TRBJ2-4; D: -; CDR3: CASPLEMTKNIQYF; DNA: TGTGCCAGCCCCTTGGAGATGACCAAAAACATTCAGTACTTC
V: TRBV6-5; size: many; J: TRBJ1-5; D: -; CDR3: CASSAGIGNQPQHF; DNA: TGTGCCAGCAGTGCCGGGATTGGAAATCAGCCCCAGCATTTT
V: TRBV6-2/TRBV6-3; size: few; J: TRBJ1-5; D: TRBD1; CDR3: CASSWGTALNQPQHF; DNA: TGTGCCAGCAGTTGGGGGACAGCACTAAATCAGCCCCAGCATTTT
V: TRBV7-6; size: many; J: TRBJ2-5; D: -; CDR3: CASSAPRTGRETQYF; DNA: TGTGCCAGCAGCGCCCCCCGCACGGGCCGAGAGACCCAGTACTTC
V: TRBV11-1; size: -; J: TRBJ1-1; D: -; CDR3: CASSLPGLNTEAFF; DNA: TGTGCCAGCAGCTTACCGGGACTGAACACTGAAGCTTTCTTT
V: TRBV24-1; size: many; J: TRBJ1-2; D: TRBD1; CDR3: CATNRQGNSGYTF; DNA: TGTGCCACCAATAGACAGGGGAACAGCGGCTACACCTTC
V: TRBV6-2/TRBV6-3; size: many; J: TRBJ1-2; D: -; CDR3: CASRTGSHGYTF; DNA: TGTGCCAGCAGAACGGGGAGTCATGGCTACACCTTC
V: TRBV18; size: -; J: TRBJ1-1; D: -; CDR3: CASSPGTQNTEAFF; DNA: TGTGCCAGCTCACCCGGGACACAGAACACTGAAGCTTTCTTT
V: TRBV20-1; size: -; J: TRBJ2-3; D: TRBD2; CDR3: CSAGDGAGATDTQYF; DNA: TGCAGTGCTGGCGATGGGGCGGGAGCCACAGATACGCAGTATTTT
V: TRBV9; size: many; J: TRBJ1-2; D: -; CDR3: CASSRDGRRGGYTF; DNA: TGTGCCAGCAGCCGGGATGGAAGACGGGGTGGCTACACCTTC
V: TRBV19; size: few; J: TRBJ2-5; D: TRBD1; CDR3: CASSSQDRVETQYF; DNA: TGTGCCAGTAGTTCACAAGACAGGGTAGAGACCCAGTACTTC
V: TRBV6-2/TRBV6-3; size: many; J: TRBJ1-5; D: -; CDR3: CASTSGARDNQPQHF; DNA: TGTGCCAGCACGAGCGGGGCCCGGGACAATCAGCCCCAGCATTTT
V: TRBV11-2; size: few; J: TRBJ2-5; D: TRBD1; CDR3: CASRPTGVGETQYF; DNA: TGTGCCAGCAGGCCGACAGGGGTCGGGGAGACCCAGTACTTC
V: TRBV7-2; size: many; J: TRBJ1-6; D: -; CDR3: CASSQYNSPLHF; DNA: TGTGCCAGCAGCCAGTATAATTCACCCCTCCACTTT
V: TRBV7-3; size: few; J: TRBJ2-1; D: -; CDR3: CASSFSGTPSNNEQFF; DNA: TGTGCCAGCAGCTTCTCCGGGACGCCGTCCAACAATGAGCAGTTCTTC
V: TRBV6-2/TRBV6-3; size: -; J: TRBJ2-2; D: -; CDR3: CASSFNTGELFF; DNA: TGTGCCAGCAGCTTTAACACCGGGGAGCTGTTTTTT
V: TRBV20-1; size: many; J: TRBJ1-4; D: -; CDR3: CSASGRANEKLFF; DNA: TGCAGTGCTTCCGGGAGGGCTAATGAAAAACTGTTTTTT
V: TRBV19; size: -; J: TRBJ2-7; D: -; CDR3: CASKPSSLGDEQYF; DNA: TGTGCCAGTAAGCCCTCTTCCTTAGGGGACGAGCAGTACTTC
V: TRBV7-3; size: -; J: TRBJ2-1; D: TRBD2; CDR3: CASSLSGGSSYNEQFF; DNA: TGTGCCAGCAGCTTAAGCGGGGGAAGCTCCTACAATGAGCAGTTCTTC
V: TRBV19; size: many; J: TRBJ1-5; D: -; CDR3: CASSRRPEGTSPQHF; DNA: TGTGCCAGTAGTAGACGACCAGAAGGGACATCGCCCCAGCATTTT
V: TRBV7-3; size: -; J: TRBJ2-1; D: -; CDR3: CASSPRIGYDNEQFF; DNA: TGTGCCAGCAGCCCCAGGATCGGGTATGACAATGAGCAGTTCTTC
V: TRBV3-1; size: -; J: TRBJ2-5; D: TRBD1; CDR3: CASSLDRGGETQYF; DNA: TGTGCCAGCAGCCTCGACAGGGGAGGAGAGACCCAGTACTTC